What follows are 8 T cell receptor beta chains derived from one specimen sequenced in a study of T-cell memory formation after mild COVID-19. A single record per CDR3 protein comes from TCRdb applying MiXCR to the 5' RACE reads. Of 120,000 to 150,000 distinct CDR3 sequences in the sample, over 6% were seen once. The sample consisted of PBMCs or a T cell subset sorted from them (not recorded which). These receptors were taken from an adult woman who had mild COVID-19 (a few samples of this study predate the infection). Cell type and time point are not known.

This clonotype was recorded at least ten times. This chain connects TRBV5-1 to TRBJ1-5; 7 nucleotides match TRBD1. With V trimmed by 3 bases and J by 0 bases, 24 bases remained unmatched. This CDR3 region has 22 residues. Germline V gives CDR1 SGHRS, CDR2 YFSETQ. The CDR3 sequence is CASSYPRRRGPPPVDSNQPQHF. CDR3 nucleotides: TGCGCCAGCAGCTACCCCAGGCGGAGGGGGCCTCCTCCTGTAGATAGCAATCAGCCCCAGCATTTT.

The chain uses TRBV7-6 and TRBJ2-5, with D possibly TRBD2 on 5 matching bases. Germline V gene sequence: CDR1 SGHVS, CDR2 FNYEAQ. The length of the CDR3 is 12 residues. V was trimmed by 9 bases and J by 5 bases, leaving 13 bases between them. The CDR3 DNA is TGTGCCAGTTCATTGTGGAGGGAGACCCAGTACTTC. Translated, it gives CASSLWRETQYF.

The gene calls are TRBV29-1 and TRBJ1-5; D perhaps matches TRBD1 (6 bases). The germline V gene has CDR1 SQVTM and CDR2 ANQGSEA. The ends were cut back, 7 bases at V and 5 bases at J, with 18 bases in the middle. This CDR3 is built from 14 residues. CDR3 loop: CSASKGEADQPQHF. The DNA for the CDR3 is TGCAGCGCCTCTAAGGGGGAGGCTGATCAGCCCCAGCATTTT.

The chain recombines TRBV7-8 with TRBJ2-7; D is unresolved. V lost 2 bases to trimming and J lost 0 bases, with 8 bases between them. The CDR3 loop spans 14 amino acids. CDR1 is SGHVS, CDR2 FQNEAQ, per germline. CDR3 in DNA: TGTGCCAGCAGCTTACCAGTTAGCTCCTACGAGCAGTACTTC. Its protein product is CASSLPVSSYEQYF.

This clonotype was observed many times. The V gene is TRBV5-6, the J gene TRBJ2-7; D remains unclear. V was trimmed by 1 base and J by 5 bases, leaving 7 bases between them. CDR3 length: 12 amino acids. CDR1 and CDR2 from the germline V gene are SGHDT and YYEEEE. In nucleotides, the CDR3 is TGTGCCAGCAGCTTGTGGGGTCACGAGCAGTACTTC. Translated: CASSLWGHEQYF.

The sample holds many counts of this clonotype. The genes are TRBV20-1 and TRBJ1-2; the match to TRBD1 covers 8 bases. This CDR3 has 15 amino acids. CDR1 is DFQATT and CDR2 is SNEGSKA in the germline V gene (reference sequence). V trimming: 3 bases; J trimming: 6 bases; junction bases outside the gene matches: 12. CDR3 sequence: CSASPPFDRGHGYTF. For the CDR3, the DNA is TGCAGTGCTAGTCCGCCTTTTGACAGGGGACATGGCTACACCTTC.

In this sample, this clonotype turned up many times. The genes are TRBV6-5 and TRBJ1-5; the match to TRBD1 covers 8 bases. The trim removed 2 bases at V and 9 bases at J, leaving 0 bases unmatched. The length of the CDR3 is 12 residues. Germline assignment: CDR1 MNHEY and CDR2 SVGAGI. CDR3 protein: CASSYGQGPQHF. In DNA form, the CDR3 reads TGTGCCAGCAGTTACGGACAGGGGCCCCAGCATTTT.

The table lists this clonotype with a few counts. The V gene is TRBV13, the J gene TRBJ2-3, with TRBD2 matching 14 bases. CDR3 length: 19 residues. Germline loops: CDR1 PRHDT, CDR2 FYEKMQ (reference sequence). V lost 5 bases, J lost 2 bases, and 12 bases stayed unmatched. CDR3 region: CASSRRLAGGIGITDTQYF. The CDR3 nucleotides read TGTGCCAGCAGCCGAAGACTAGCGGGAGGGATTGGGATCACAGATACGCAGTATTTT.